One and the same sample provided the 10 T cell receptor beta chains below, sequenced in a study of T cells after yellow fever vaccination. TCRdb ran MiXCR on the 5' RACE reads and lists one entry per CDR3 protein. The sample shows 300,000 or so distinct CDR3 sequences, 7% to 9% of them seen only once. The sample consisted of PBMCs, taken more than 40 days after the first yellow fever vaccination. These receptors were collected from a man between 18 and 29 years old who received the YFV17D yellow fever vaccine.

CDR3: CASSSGLAAEGTEAFF. In nucleotides, the CDR3 is TGTGCCAGCAGCTCCGGGTTGGCCGCGGAAGGGACTGAAGCTTTCTTT. V gene TRBV7-6 combines with J gene TRBJ1-1; the D is unclear. Per the germline V gene, CDR1 is SGHVS and CDR2 is FNYEAQ. There are 16 residues in the CDR3. V shed 4 bases and J shed 5 bases, with 20 bases lying between them.

Many counts were recorded for this clonotype. The rearrangement uses TRBV12-3 or TRBV12-4 and TRBJ1-1, with a possible D match to TRBD1 (5 bases). The length of the CDR3 is 14 residues. Between the trimmed V and J ends, which lost 2 bases and 3 bases, there was a span of 10 bases. CDR3 sequence reads: CASSLRRRDTEAFF. DNA of the CDR3: TGTGCCAGCAGTTTAAGGCGCAGGGACACTGAAGCTTTCTTT.

About this clonotype: A read error may explain this, as a much larger clone is one base away. The gene calls are TRBV20-1 and TRBJ2-1, with TRBD2 identical over 8 bases. This CDR3 contains 15 residues. Germline V gene data show CDR1 as DFQATT and CDR2 as SNEGSKA (reference sequence). DNA for the CDR3: TGCAGTGCCCGAGACGGGGGGGGTCCCTACAATGTGCAGTTCTTC. It specifies CSARDGGGPYNVQFF.

The chain recombines TRBV20-1 with TRBJ2-7, with D uncertain. V dropped 3 bases and J dropped 3 bases, with 15 bases sitting between them. The CDR3 runs 14 residues. CDR1 and CDR2 from the germline V gene are DFQATT and SNEGSKA (reference sequence). The CDR3 spells CSASPRSILYEQYF. CDR3 in DNA: TGCAGTGCTAGCCCGCGGTCAATCCTCTACGAGCAGTACTTC.

The chain employs TRBV20-1 and TRBJ2-5; TRBD2 aligns across 8 bases. Germline lookup yields CDR1 DFQATT and CDR2 SNEGSKA (reference sequence). The CDR3 loop spans 12 amino acids. The CDR3 protein is CSLSGGRETQYF. In nucleotides, the CDR3 is TGCAGCCTGAGCGGGGGCCGGGAGACCCAGTACTTC.

The chain combines TRBV5-6 with TRBJ1-5, with D perhaps TRBD1 (5 bases). Deletions cut 4 bases from V and 3 bases from J, with 17 bases between. There are 16 residues in the CDR3. Per germline, CDR1 SGHDT and CDR2 YYEEEE. The CDR3 DNA is TGTGCCAGCAGCGGGGGGGGAGGAAGGACCAATCAGCCCCAGCATTTT. This sequence encodes CASSGGGGRTNQPQHF.

The table lists this clonotype with a few counts. The chain combines TRBV20-1 with TRBJ2-3; the match to TRBD2 covers 9 bases. Per the germline V gene, CDR1 is DFQATT and CDR2 is SNEGSKA (reference sequence). The CDR3 loop spans 17 amino acids. With V trimmed by 0 bases and J by 4 bases, 11 bases remained unmatched. The CDR3 nucleotides read TGCAGTGCTAGAGACGCGGGTTGGCGGGGGGGCCCAGATACGCAGTATTTT. Encoded protein: CSARDAGWRGGPDTQYF.

This chain joins TRBV6-1 and TRBJ2-7; the D call may be TRBD1 or TRBD2 (6 bases each). Germline values: CDR1 MNHNS, CDR2 SASEGT. V was pared by 7 bases and J by 2 bases, with 12 bases between. The CDR3 totals 13 residues. For the CDR3, the DNA is TGTGCCAGCAAGACGAGGGGGGCCTACGAGCAGTACTTC. Protein sequence: CASKTRGAYEQYF.

This chain links TRBV7-9 with TRBJ1-2; no firm D call. Germline lookup yields CDR1 SEHNR and CDR2 FQNEAQ (reference sequence). Trimming removed 6 bases at V and 6 bases at J, with 14 bases between. The CDR3 has 13 residues. CDR3 protein: CASSYGEGHGYTF. In DNA, the CDR3 is TGTGCCAGCAGTTACGGGGAAGGCCATGGCTACACCTTC.

The CDR3 protein is CASSPRTNEKLFF. For the CDR3, the DNA is TGTGCCAGCAGCCCCCGAACTAATGAAAAACTGTTTTTT. V and J are TRBV27 and TRBJ1-4; no definite D call. Germline loops: CDR1 MNHEY, CDR2 SMNVEV (reference sequence). V lost 6 bases to trimming and J lost 1 base, with 6 bases between them. The length of the CDR3 is 13 residues.